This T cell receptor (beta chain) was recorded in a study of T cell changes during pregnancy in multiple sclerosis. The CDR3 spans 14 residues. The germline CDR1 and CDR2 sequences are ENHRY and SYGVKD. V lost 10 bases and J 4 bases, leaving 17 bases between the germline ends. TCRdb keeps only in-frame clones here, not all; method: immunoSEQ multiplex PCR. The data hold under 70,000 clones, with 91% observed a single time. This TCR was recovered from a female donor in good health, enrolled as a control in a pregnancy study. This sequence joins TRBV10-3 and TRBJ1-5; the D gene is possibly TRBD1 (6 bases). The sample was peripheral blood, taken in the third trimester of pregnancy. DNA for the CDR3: TGTGCCACGAACAGGGCCCCAGAAAATCAGCCCCAGCATTTT. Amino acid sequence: CATNRAPENQPQHF.